This is a list of T cell receptor beta chains from one sample in a study of tumor-infiltrating lymphocytes in primary liver carcinoma. Using its own MiXCR run on the multiplex PCR reads, TCRdb lists one record per CDR3 protein. The sample includes over 45,000 distinct CDR3 sequences, about two thirds of them seen just once. The sequenced material came from liver tumor tissue from sampling region 5. These receptors were collected from a man in his forties with primary liver carcinoma and hepatitis B virus infection. Each CDR3 is given with its conserved first and last residue. The D gene is left open where the match is weak. The size of a clone is reported for some rows only, either as once, few or many, or as a class for expanded clones.

d_call,j_call,v_call,clone_size,cdr3_aa,cdr3_nt
TRBD1,TRBJ1-2,TRBV6-5,many,CASRDDRVHGYTF,TGTGCCAGCAGAGACGACAGGGTGCACGGCTACACCTTC
TRBD1,TRBJ2-3,TRBV2,many,CASSRDRRGDTQYF,TGTGCCAGCAGTAGGGACAGGCGAGGGGATACGCAGTATTTT
TRBD2,TRBJ2-1,TRBV29-1,.,CSAEDLLTSGFYNGQFF,TGCAGCGCTGAAGATCTATTGACTAGCGGATTTTACAATGGGCAGTTCTTC
TRBD2,TRBJ2-2,TRBV7-2,.,CVSGLYGGLANTGELFF,TGTGTCAGCGGCTTATACGGAGGACTAGCTAACACCGGGGAGCTGTTTTTT
.,TRBJ2-2,TRBV6-1,.,CASSTYRGRVTGVLFF,TGTGCCAGCAGTACCTACAGGGGGAGGGTCACCGGGGTGCTGTTTTTT
.,TRBJ1-5,TRBV12-3/TRBV12-4,.,CASSPFRIDQPQYF,TGTGCCAGCAGCCCCTTCCGGATTGATCAGCCCCAATATTTT
TRBD2,TRBJ2-3,TRBV29-1,many,CSASGVRTSGRATDTQYF,TGCAGCGCGTCAGGGGTGCGGACTAGCGGGAGGGCCACAGATACGCAGTATTTT
TRBD2,TRBJ2-1,TRBV29-1,many,CSAALAGESDEQFF,TGCAGCGCGGCTCTAGCGGGAGAATCTGATGAGCAGTTCTTC
TRBD2,TRBJ2-1,TRBV11-2,.,CASSLGGLAGGPYDEQFF,TGTGCTAGCAGCTTAGGGGGACTAGCAGGAGGGCCCTACGATGAGCAGTTCTTC
.,TRBJ2-3,TRBV5-5,.,CASSLGLMRTDTQYF,TGTGCCAGCAGCTTAGGACTAATGCGTACAGATACGCAGTATTTT
.,TRBJ2-1,TRBV6-5,once,CASSWTGNDGQFF,TGTGCCAGCAGCTGGACGGGTAACGATGGGCAGTTTTTC
.,TRBJ1-4,TRBV6-9,.,CASSSIGSRPINEKLFF,TGTGCCAGCAGTTCGATAGGATCTCGTCCCATTAATGAAAAACTGTTTTTT
TRBD2,TRBJ2-7,TRBV6-6,.,CASNYSKRERHVQYF,TGTGCCAGCAATTACTCTAAGCGGGAGCGGCACGTGCAGTACTTC
TRBD1,TRBJ2-7,TRBV11-1,.,CACSLGTGNRQYF,TGTGCCTGCAGCTTAGGGACAGGGAACAGGCAGTACTTC
TRBD2,TRBJ2-3,TRBV5-1,once,CASSLDLAGSTDTQYF,TGCGCCAGCAGCTTGGATTTAGCGGGGTCCACAGATACGCAGTACTTT
.,TRBJ1-1,TRBV10-3,many,CAIRPGGTEAFF,TGTGCCATCAGGCCTGGGGGGACTGAAGCTTTCTTT
TRBD2,TRBJ2-1,TRBV7-8,.,CACSQAGSSYNEQFF,TGTGCCTGTAGCCAAGCGGGAAGCTCCTACAATGAGCAGTTCTTC
.,TRBJ1-5,TRBV12-3/TRBV12-4,few,CASSLGTGFGGNQPQHF,TGTGCCAGCAGTTTAGGCACGGGCTTTGGGGGCAATCAGCCCCAACATTTT
TRBD1,TRBJ2-7,TRBV20-1,once,CSASGTANYEQYF,TGCAGTGCTAGTGGGACAGCAAACTACGAGCAGTACTTC
TRBD2,TRBJ2-2,TRBV2,.,CASTASGYRSTGELFF,TGTGCCAGCACGGCTAGCGGGTACCGCAGCACCGGGGAGCTGTTTTTT
TRBD1,TRBJ2-3,TRBV28,many,CASLPPGQAARGTSTDTQYF,TGTGCCAGCCTTCCACCGGGACAGGCTGCCAGGGGAACTAGCACAGATACGCAGTATTTT
.,TRBJ2-7,TRBV6-1,.,CASSGGSSYEQYF,TGTGCCAGTAGTGGGGGCAGCAGCTACGAGCAGTACTTC
TRBD2,TRBJ2-2,TRBV10-2,.,CASCGLAVYTGELFF,TGCGCCAGCTGTGGACTAGCGGTGTACACCGGGGAGCTGTTTTTT
.,TRBJ1-4,TRBV6-5,.,CASSFTGAGNDKPFF,TGTGCCAGCAGTTTCACGGGGGCGGGGAACGATAAACCGTTTTTT
.,TRBJ1-1,TRBV19,.,CASSIKDDTEAFF,TGTGCCAGTAGTATAAAGGATGACACTGAAGCTTTCTTT
.,TRBJ2-7,TRBV6-5,.,CASSAGPYRLYF,TGTGCTAGCAGTGCTGGACCGTACAGATTATACTTC
.,TRBJ2-5,TRBV6-1,.,CGSNEELGRDTGKETQYF,TGTGGCAGCAATGAAGAATTGGGGCGAGACACCGGGAAGGAGACCCAGTACTTC
.,TRBJ2-1,TRBV5-6,.,CASSLEGTSSYNEQFF,TGTGCCAGCAGCTTGGAGGGGACAAGCTCCTACAATGAGCAGTTTTTC
TRBD1,TRBJ2-2,TRBV6-1,.,CASIRQGATGELLF,TGTGCCAGCATCCGACAGGGGGCAACGGGGGAGCTGTTGTTT
TRBD2,TRBJ2-1,TRBV10-3,.,CAIGEGGTGLAGVGEQFF,TGTGCCATCGGTGAGGGAGGTACCGGACTAGCGGGAGTAGGTGAGCAGTTCTTC
TRBD2,TRBJ2-7,TRBV6-5,.,CASNYGEGLDEQYF,TGTGCCAGCAATTACGGGGAGGGCCTTGACGAGCAGTACTTC
TRBD2,TRBJ2-1,TRBV30,.,CAWSVRGLVGYNEQFF,TGTGCCTGGAGTGTACGGGGACTAGTGGGCTACAATGAGCAGTTCTTC
TRBD2,TRBJ2-1,TRBV29-1,medium-sized,CSVVLAAVQQFF,TGCAGCGTTGTTCTAGCGGCTGTGCAGCAGTTCTTC
TRBD2,TRBJ2-3,TRBV6-5,.,CASSFSGREQSQYF,TGTGCCAGCAGTTTTTCAGGGAGGGAGCAGTCCCAGTATTTT
.,TRBJ1-5,TRBV5-1,.,CASSLAGLGNQPQSF,TGCGCCAGCAGCCTGGCAGGGTTGGGAAACCAGCCCCAGAGTTTT
.,TRBJ1-6,TRBV5-1,once,CASSLAYSPLHF,TGTGCCAGCAGCTTGGCGTATTCACCCCTCCACTTT
TRBD1,TRBJ1-6,TRBV11-2,.,CASILQGANSRLHF,TGTGCCAGCATCTTACAGGGGGCGAACTCACGCCTCCACTTT
.,TRBJ1-1,TRBV4-2,once,CANSRPGEDTEAFF,TGTGCCAACAGCCGTCCAGGGGAGGACACTGAAGCCTTCTTT
.,TRBJ2-1,TRBV29-1,.,CSATGVVAYNEQLF,TGCAGCGCTACGGGGGTAGTGGCCTACAATGAGCAGCTCTTC
.,TRBJ1-5,TRBV12-3/TRBV12-4,once,CTSNLWDGSNQPQHF,TGTACCAGCAATTTATGGGACGGTAGCAATCAGCCCCAGCATTTT
TRBD1,TRBJ1-5,TRBV6-6,.,CAISYPRTGNNNQPQHF,TGTGCCATCAGTTACCCCCGGACAGGGAATAACAATCAGCCCCAGCATTTC
TRBD2,TRBJ2-7,TRBV4-1,.,CASSQIAGLTYVQYF,TGCGCCAGCAGCCAAATAGCGGGGCTCACCTACGTGCAATACTTC
.,TRBJ2-7,TRBV20-1,.,CSARIGIGTSYEQYF,TGCAGTGCTAGGATCGGGATTGGGACGTCCTACGAGCAGTACTTC
TRBD1,TRBJ1-5,TRBV2,.,CASSDRAYSNQPQHF,TGTGCCAGCAGCGACAGGGCATATAGCAATCAGCCCCAGCATTTT
TRBD1,TRBJ2-5,TRBV4-1,many,CASSQGSGGQETQYF,TGCGCCAGCAGCCAAGGTTCAGGGGGCCAAGAGACCCAGTACTTC
.,TRBJ1-2,TRBV7-9,.,CAGSLLHGTILRSGYTF,TGTGCCGGCAGCTTACTACATGGGACGATATTGAGGTCTGGCTACACCTTC
TRBD1,TRBJ2-2,TRBV6-6,.,CASMRQGGNTGGLFF,TGTGCCAGCATGAGACAGGGGGGGAACACCGGGGGGCTATTTTTT
TRBD1,TRBJ2-7,TRBV12-3/TRBV12-4,once,CASNTGQGTHEQYF,TGTGCCAGCAACACGGGACAGGGAACCCACGAGCAATACTTC